A selection of T cell receptor beta chains follows, all from one sample in a study of blood T cells in healthy people across ages. TCRdb fed the 5' RACE reads into MiXCR, producing one record per CDR3 protein. The table includes some 790,000 distinct CDR3 sequences, more than 25% detected once. Sequencing used blood. These receptors all stem from an elderly woman in good health. CDR3s leave out the opening cysteine and the closing phenylalanine or tryptophan. The order of the fields is V gene, J gene, CDR3 protein.

TRBV2	TRBJ2-5	ASNYWDQETQY
TRBV6-6	TRBJ2-3	ASRTQTGADTQY
TRBV7-2	TRBJ2-1	ASSSRQGTNEQF
TRBV7-2	TRBJ1-4	ASSFTQSRPNEKLF
TRBV18	TRBJ2-5	ASSPPTGVFEQY
TRBV3-1	TRBJ2-7	ASSQVPLLLANNTQY
TRBV19	TRBJ2-6	ASSISPSGANVLT
TRBV2	TRBJ2-3	ASSQLRGTDTQY
TRBV7-2	TRBJ1-2	ASSLLGRIYGYT
TRBV7-2	-	ASSLAQGLRETQY
TRBV18	TRBJ2-7	ASSPGGGRHEQY
TRBV5-1	TRBJ2-3	ASSLAGQLTDTQY
TRBV18	TRBJ2-6	ASSSTGGRTNVLT
TRBV7-9	TRBJ2-2	ASSLATNTGELF
TRBV5-1	TRBJ2-2	ASSLNREYTGELF
TRBV3-1	TRBJ2-1	ASSQDIYNEQF
TRBV5-1	TRBJ2-5	ASSEQGMETQY
TRBV25-1	TRBJ2-3	ASSDRGAGLTDTQY
TRBV12-3/TRBV12-4	TRBJ1-1	ASSSGARGFRAF
TRBV2	TRBJ1-2	ASSVTGIDGYT
TRBV20-1	TRBJ2-3	SPGERGDTDTQY
TRBV12-3/TRBV12-4	TRBJ1-1	ASSFQQGMNTEAF
TRBV6-1	TRBJ1-5	ASSGERTYSNQPQH
TRBV20-1	TRBJ2-7	SAQFTYYEQY
TRBV11-2	TRBJ1-4	ASSRQGGREKLF
TRBV7-9	TRBJ2-3	ASTTRSSRGDTDTQY
TRBV10-3	TRBJ1-5	AISEREVGGPSNQPQH
TRBV10-3	TRBJ2-3	AISGTGLTDTQY
TRBV12-3/TRBV12-4	TRBJ2-3	ASNLGGGADTQY
TRBV20-1	TRBJ2-7	SAREERRGAEQY
TRBV24-1	TRBJ1-2	DPGMWDRYYGYT
TRBV28	TRBJ2-1	ASSATRGVYNEQF
TRBV13	TRBJ2-5	ASSLLKETQY
TRBV7-2	TRBJ2-7	ASSLTGSSSYEQY
TRBV12-3/TRBV12-4	TRBJ2-4	ASSFFFGTVTGAKDIRY
TRBV6-2/TRBV6-3	TRBJ1-5	ASSYGGRGQPQH
TRBV7-2	TRBJ2-7	ASSLSLSAYGQY
TRBV12-3/TRBV12-4	TRBJ2-1	ASSLRFGGSWYNEQF
TRBV10-3	TRBJ2-5	AISERGPETQY
TRBV6-2/TRBV6-3	TRBJ1-5	ASSYSGTVSNQPQH
TRBV9	TRBJ1-6	ASSVDRQSPLH
TRBV6-2/TRBV6-3	TRBJ2-7	ASSTSVPYEQY
TRBV7-9	TRBJ1-6	ASSPAGGNSPLH
TRBV18	TRBJ1-5	ASSTQGIDQPQH
TRBV3-1	TRBJ2-5	ASSQAERGGVETQY
TRBV29-1	TRBJ1-2	SVTRGQGAGGYT
TRBV6-2/TRBV6-3	TRBJ2-1	ASSNRTGGNEQF
TRBV2	TRBJ1-4	ASSDTRATNEKRF
TRBV12-3/TRBV12-4	TRBJ1-2	ASTRRKGTNYGYT
TRBV10-1	TRBJ1-5	ASTLRQGSQPQH
TRBV2	TRBJ2-5	ASSATGGGETQY
TRBV7-9	TRBJ2-4	ASSVGGVVAKNIQY
TRBV7-2	TRBJ2-3	ASSFDTGADTQY
TRBV12-3/TRBV12-4	TRBJ1-4	ASTATMRNEKLF